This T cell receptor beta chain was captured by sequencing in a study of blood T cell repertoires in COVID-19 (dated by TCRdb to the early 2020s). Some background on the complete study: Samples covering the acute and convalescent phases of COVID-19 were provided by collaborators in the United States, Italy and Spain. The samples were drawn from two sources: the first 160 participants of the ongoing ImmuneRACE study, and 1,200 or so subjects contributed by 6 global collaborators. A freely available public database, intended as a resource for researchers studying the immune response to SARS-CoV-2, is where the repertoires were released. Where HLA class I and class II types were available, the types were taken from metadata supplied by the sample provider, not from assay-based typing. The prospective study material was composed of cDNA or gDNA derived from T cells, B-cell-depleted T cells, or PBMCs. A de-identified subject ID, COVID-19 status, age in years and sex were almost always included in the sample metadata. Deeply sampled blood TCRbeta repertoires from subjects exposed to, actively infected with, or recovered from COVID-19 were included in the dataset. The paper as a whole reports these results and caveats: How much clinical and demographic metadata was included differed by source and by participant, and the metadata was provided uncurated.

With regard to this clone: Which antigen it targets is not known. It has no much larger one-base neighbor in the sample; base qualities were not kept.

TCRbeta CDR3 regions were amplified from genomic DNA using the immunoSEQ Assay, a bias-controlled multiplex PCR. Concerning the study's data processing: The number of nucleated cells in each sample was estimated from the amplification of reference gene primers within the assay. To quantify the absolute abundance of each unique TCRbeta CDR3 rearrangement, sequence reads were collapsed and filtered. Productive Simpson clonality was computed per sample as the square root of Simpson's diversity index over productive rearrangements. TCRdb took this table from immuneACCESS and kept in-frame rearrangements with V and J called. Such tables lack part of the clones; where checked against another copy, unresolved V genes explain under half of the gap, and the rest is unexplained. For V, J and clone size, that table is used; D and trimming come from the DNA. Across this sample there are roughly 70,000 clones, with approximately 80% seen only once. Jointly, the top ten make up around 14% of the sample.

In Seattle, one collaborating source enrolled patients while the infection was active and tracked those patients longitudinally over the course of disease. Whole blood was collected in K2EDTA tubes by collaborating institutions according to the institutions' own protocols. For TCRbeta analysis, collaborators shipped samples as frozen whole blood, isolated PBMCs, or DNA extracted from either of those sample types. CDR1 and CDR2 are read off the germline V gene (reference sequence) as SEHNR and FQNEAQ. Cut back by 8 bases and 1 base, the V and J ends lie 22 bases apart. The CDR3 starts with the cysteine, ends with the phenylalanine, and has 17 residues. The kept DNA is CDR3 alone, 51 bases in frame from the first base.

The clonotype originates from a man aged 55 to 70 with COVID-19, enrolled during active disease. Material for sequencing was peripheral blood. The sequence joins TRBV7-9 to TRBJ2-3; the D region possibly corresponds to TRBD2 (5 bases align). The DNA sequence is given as TGTGCCAGCCGTTCTAGCCCCCGGGGTACGGGCACAGATACGCAGTATTTT. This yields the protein CASRSSPRGTGTDTQYF.